Listed below are T cell receptor beta chains from one sample, sequenced in a study of blood T cell repertoires in COVID-19. Produced via immunoSEQ multiplex PCR; TCRdb's table is partial and in-frame only. The sample lists some 110,000 clones; roughly four fifths were seen once. The specimen was peripheral blood. The receptors were gathered from a man at least 80 years old with COVID-19, enrolled during active disease. Each CDR3 is given with its conserved first and last residue. Fields, in order: clone size, J gene, V gene, D gene, CDR3 length, CDR3 DNA, CDR3 protein. The D gene is left open where the match is weak. Where a row states a size, it is once, few, many or the class of an expanded clone; other rows omit it.

>NA|TRBJ2-5|TRBV9|NA|15
TGTGCCAGCAGCGTAGAGGCGGGGCTACAAGAGACCCAGTACTTC
CASSVEAGLQETQYF
>NA|TRBJ2-5|TRBV7-3|TRBD2|15
TGTGCCAGCAGCTTAACGGGGACGGGAGGAGAGACCCAGTACTTC
CASSLTGTGGETQYF
>NA|TRBJ2-7|TRBV11-3|TRBD1|15
TGTGCCAGCAGCTTAGGAGGGACAGGGCCTAACGAGCAGTACTTC
CASSLGGTGPNEQYF
>NA|TRBJ2-7|TRBV3-1/TRBV3-2|TRBD2|14
TGTGCCAGCAGCCTAAGCGGGAGGGCCTACGAGCAGTACTTC
CASSLSGRAYEQYF
>NA|TRBJ2-7|TRBV28|TRBD1|14
TGTGCCAGCAGACCCGGGACAGGGGGCTACGAGCAGTACTTC
CASRPGTGGYEQYF
>NA|TRBJ2-7|TRBV28|NA|13
TGTGCCAGCAGCACAGGGATCCCCTACGAGCAGTACTTC
CASSTGIPYEQYF
>NA|TRBJ2-2|TRBV28|NA|14
TGTGCCAGCAGTACCCGGTCCTATGCGGCGGAGCTGTTTTTT
CASSTRSYAAELFF
>NA|TRBJ2-7|TRBV7-2|TRBD2|14
TGTGCCAGCAGCTCGGGCGTAGCGGGAGGGGAGCAGTACTTC
CASSSGVAGGEQYF
>NA|TRBJ1-2|TRBV28|NA|14
TGTGCCAGCAGTTTAAATCCCCGCCATGAGGGCTACACCTTC
CASSLNPRHEGYTF
>NA|TRBJ2-5|TRBV27|TRBD1|18
TGTGCCAGCAGTCCCCCTCCGGGACAGGGGGCGCCGTGGGAGACCCAGTACTTC
CASSPPPGQGAPWETQYF
>NA|TRBJ2-5|TRBV28|TRBD2|19
TGTGCCAGCAGTTTTCTATTCGGGGCGGGAGGTCGTGATCAAGAGACCCAGTACTTC
CASSFLFGAGGRDQETQYF
>NA|TRBJ1-4|TRBV7-8|NA|15
TGTGCCAGCAGCCCGAGGGAACACGTCTGGGAAAAACTGTTTTTT
CASSPREHVWEKLFF
>NA|TRBJ2-5|TRBV5-1|NA|13
TGCGCCAGCAGTCAGACAGGCCAAGAGACCCAGTACTTC
CASSQTGQETQYF
>once|TRBJ2-7|TRBV21-1|NA|17
TGTGCCAGCAGCAAAGATCCCTTCCAGGGGCTTTCCTACGAGCAGTACTTC
CASSKDPFQGLSYEQYF
>NA|TRBJ2-4|TRBV7-9|TRBD1|19
TGTGCCAGCAGCTTAAGGACAGGGAGGTTTCCCCAAGCCAAAAACATTCAGTACTTC
CASSLRTGRFPQAKNIQYF
>NA|TRBJ2-7|TRBV6-2/TRBV6-3|NA|12
TGTGCCAGCAGTATCTCAGGGTTAGAGCAGTACTTC
CASSISGLEQYF
>NA|TRBJ2-1|TRBV6-5|TRBD2|16
TGTGCCAGCAGTTACTCGGGCGGGAGTCCCTACAATGAGCAGTTCTTC
CASSYSGGSPYNEQFF
>few|TRBJ2-5|TRBV29-1|TRBD1|15
TGCAGCGCTGGGGGACAGGGAGGAACACAAGAGACCCAGTACTTC
CSAGGQGGTQETQYF
>NA|TRBJ2-3|TRBV4-2|TRBD2|17
TGTGCCAGCAGCTCCCAGGGTGCGGGAGAGGGGACAGATACGCAGTATTTT
CASSSQGAGEGTDTQYF
>NA|TRBJ1-2|TRBV9|TRBD1|18
TGTGCCAGCAGCGTCCGGGACGACGGGACAGGGTGGGCCTATGGCTACACCTTC
CASSVRDDGTGWAYGYTF
>many|TRBJ1-5|TRBV5-1|TRBD1|14
TGCGCCAGCAGCGCGACAGGGTTCGACCAGCCCCAGCATTTT
CASSATGFDQPQHF
>NA|TRBJ1-6|TRBV30|NA|12
TGTGCCTGGAGACGTCTAAATTCACCCCTCCACTTT
CAWRRLNSPLHF
>once|TRBJ2-3|TRBV19|NA|14
TGTGCCACAAAACAGGGCCCTAGCACAGATACGCAGTATTTT
CATKQGPSTDTQYF
>NA|TRBJ2-2|TRBV7-2|TRBD2|17
TGTGCCAGCAGCCCGCGGACTAGCGGGAGCAACACCGGGGAGCTGTTTTTT
CASSPRTSGSNTGELFF
>NA|TRBJ2-7|TRBV9|NA|15
TGTGCCAGCAGCGTAGATGAGGGTACTACCTACGAGCAGTACTTC
CASSVDEGTTYEQYF
>NA|TRBJ2-2|TRBV5-1|TRBD1|19
TGCGCCAGCAGCTGGACAGGGGGCAGTGAGAGGGCGAGCACCGGGGAGCTGTTTTTT
CASSWTGGSERASTGELFF
>NA|TRBJ2-3|TRBV5-1|TRBD2|14
TGCGCCAGCAGGACTAGCGGAGGCACAGATACGCAGTATTTT
CASRTSGGTDTQYF